This T cell receptor beta chain derives from a study of blood T cell repertoires in COVID-19. Germline V lookup: CDR1 SGHRS, CDR2 YFSETQ. This CDR3 has 15 amino acids. The V end lost 0 bases, the J end lost 4 bases, and 11 bases lay between the germline ends. The table came from immunoSEQ multiplex PCR; TCRdb's copy has only in-frame clones and leaves some out. The sample shows roughly 350,000 clones, about 85% of them seen only once. The rearrangement uses TRBV5-1 and TRBJ2-1; D gene uncertain. This receptor was obtained from a woman aged 18-29 years with acute or convalescent COVID-19. Sequencing was done on a sample of peripheral blood. This chain's CDR3 is CASSLAEVWYNEQFF. The CDR3 nucleotides are TGCGCCAGCAGCTTGGCCGAGGTTTGGTACAATGAGCAGTTCTTC. Filled out from reference TRBV5-1 and TRBJ2-1, the complete variable domain reads KAGVTQTPRYLIKTRGQQVTLSCSPISGHRSVSWYQQTPGQGLQFLFEYFSETQRNKGNFPGRFSGRQFSNSRSEMNVSTLELGDSALYLCASSLAEVWYNEQFFGPGTRLTVL.